Only one count was recorded for the clone carrying this TCR beta chain. This sample stems from a study of cytomegalovirus exposure and HLA in healthy donors. 13 Jbeta primers and 60 Vbeta primers were used for the PCR. Sequenced by immunoSEQ multiplex PCR; TCRdb stores in-frame clones only, minus some. Of fewer than 140,000 clones listed, approximately 79% are singletons. Trimming cost V 7 bases and J 5 bases, with 26 bases left between them. Germline V gene data show CDR1 as LNHDA and CDR2 as SQIVND (reference sequence). The CDR3 loop spans 17 amino acids. The J gene is TRBJ1-1, the V gene TRBV19; possibly TRBD1 for D (5 bases). The sequence was collected from a man in his sixties in good health and CMV-seronegative. Sequencing was done on a sample of PBMCs. This CDR3 reads CASIASLGGLRGTEAFF. The CDR3 coding sequence is TGTGCCAGTATCGCGTCCCTTGGGGGACTAAGAGGAACTGAAGCTTTCTTT.